This T cell receptor (beta chain) appears in the sequencing data of a study of blood T cell repertoires in COVID-19. Study details: Donors in the United States, Italy and Spain gave samples during acute or convalescent COVID-19. The cDNA or gDNA used as material had been derived from T cells, B-cell-depleted T cells, or PBMCs.

V lost 1 base, J lost 8 bases, and 14 bases lay in between. Germline V CDR1 and CDR2: SGHDN, FVKESK. The CDR3 length is 14 residues. The authors' processing: Nucleated cell counts were estimated from reference gene primer amplification. Produced via immunoSEQ multiplex PCR; TCRdb's table is partial and in-frame only. The V and J calls and clone size were taken over from that table, and D and trimming were inferred from the DNA. The sample consists of under 250,000 clones, about 90% of them appearing once. The source material was peripheral blood. The V call is TRBV14, the J call TRBJ1-2; weak D call: TRBD1 (6 bases). The sequence came from a young man with COVID-19, enrolled during active disease. CDR3 in DNA: TGTGCCAGCAGCCAAGTGGGCCAGGGGATCGGCTACACCTTC. Its protein is CASSQVGQGIGYTF.